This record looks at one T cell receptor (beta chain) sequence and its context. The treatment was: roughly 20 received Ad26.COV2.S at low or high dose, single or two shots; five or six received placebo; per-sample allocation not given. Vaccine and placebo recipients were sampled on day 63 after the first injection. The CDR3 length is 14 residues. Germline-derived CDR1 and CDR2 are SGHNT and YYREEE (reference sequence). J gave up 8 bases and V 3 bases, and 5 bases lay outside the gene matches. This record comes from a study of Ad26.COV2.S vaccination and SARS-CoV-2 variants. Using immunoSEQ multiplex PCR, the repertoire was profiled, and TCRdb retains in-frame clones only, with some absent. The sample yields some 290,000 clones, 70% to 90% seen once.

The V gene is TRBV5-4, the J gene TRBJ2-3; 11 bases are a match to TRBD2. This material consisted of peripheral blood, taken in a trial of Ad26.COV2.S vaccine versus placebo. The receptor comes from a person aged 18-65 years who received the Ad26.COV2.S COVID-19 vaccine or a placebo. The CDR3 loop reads CASSSPTSGATQYF. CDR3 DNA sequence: TGTGCCAGCAGCTCGCCGACTAGCGGGGCTACGCAGTATTTT.